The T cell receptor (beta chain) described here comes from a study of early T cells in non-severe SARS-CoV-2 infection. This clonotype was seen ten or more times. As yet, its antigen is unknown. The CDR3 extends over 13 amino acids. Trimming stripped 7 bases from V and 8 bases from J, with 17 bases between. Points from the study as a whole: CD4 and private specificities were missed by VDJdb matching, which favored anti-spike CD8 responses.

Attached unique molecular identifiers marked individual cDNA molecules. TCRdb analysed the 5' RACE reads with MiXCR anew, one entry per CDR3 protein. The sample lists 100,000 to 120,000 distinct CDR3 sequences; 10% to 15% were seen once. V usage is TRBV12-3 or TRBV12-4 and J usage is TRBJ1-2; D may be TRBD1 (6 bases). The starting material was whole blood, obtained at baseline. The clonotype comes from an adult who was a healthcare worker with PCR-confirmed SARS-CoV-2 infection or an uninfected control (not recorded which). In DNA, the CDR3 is TGTGCCAGCAACCGGGGGACATCGTGGGGCTACACCTTC. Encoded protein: CASNRGTSWGYTF.